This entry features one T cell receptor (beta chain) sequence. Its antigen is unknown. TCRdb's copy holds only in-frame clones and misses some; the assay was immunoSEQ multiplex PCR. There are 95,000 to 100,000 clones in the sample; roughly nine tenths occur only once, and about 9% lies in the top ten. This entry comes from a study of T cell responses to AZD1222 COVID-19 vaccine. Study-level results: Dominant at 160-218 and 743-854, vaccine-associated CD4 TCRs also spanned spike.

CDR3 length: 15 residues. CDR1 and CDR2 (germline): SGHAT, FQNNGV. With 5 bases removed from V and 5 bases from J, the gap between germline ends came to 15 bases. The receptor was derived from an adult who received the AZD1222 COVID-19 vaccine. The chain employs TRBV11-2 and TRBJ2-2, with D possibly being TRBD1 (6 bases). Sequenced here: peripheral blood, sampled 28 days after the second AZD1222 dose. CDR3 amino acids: CASSPRGILTGELFF. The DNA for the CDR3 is TGTGCCAGCAGCCCTAGGGGGATTTTGACCGGGGAGCTGTTTTTT.